These 28 T cell receptor beta chains were sequenced from one sample in a study of regulatory T cells in long-lasting Graves disease. Specified time point: persistent/refractory GD, antithyroid drugs over 5 years with positive TRAb. RNA isolated from PBMCs was used to make the TCR library. Arm-PCR of CDR3 regions and iRepertoire HTBI primers were used to build TCR beta libraries. TCRdb reprocessed the multiplex PCR reads with MiXCR, giving one entry per CDR3 protein. The sample lists some 420,000 distinct CDR3 sequences; roughly 22% were seen once. The sequencing here drew on peripheral blood mononuclear cells (PBMCs), taken when the disease was refractory, from a patient treated with antithyroid drugs. These receptors came from a female donor with Graves disease.

The chain uses TRBV28 and TRBJ1-5; tentatively, D is TRBD1 (5 bases). Germline V CDR1 and CDR2: MDHEN, SYDVKM. Trimming took 6 bases from V and 7 from J, leaving 16 bases between them. CDR3 length: 14 residues. The CDR3 DNA sequence: TGTGCCAGCAGATCTGGGACTATCCCCCAGCCCCAGCATTTT. Amino acids: CASRSGTIPQPQHF.

V and J are TRBV7-6 and TRBJ2-3; D is possibly TRBD1 or TRBD2 (5 bases each). Per germline, CDR1 SGHVS and CDR2 FNYEAQ. Trimming removed 1 base from V and 3 bases from J, with 11 bases in between. CDR3 length equals 15 residues. The CDR3 sequence: CASSLVAGTTDTQYF. The CDR3 DNA reads TGTGCCAGCAGCTTAGTGGCCGGGACGACAGATACGCAGTATTTT.

In this sample, this clonotype turned up a few times. This rearrangement joins TRBV7-2 to TRBJ2-7; D is uncertain. V lost 3 bases and J lost 2, with 8 bases in between. This CDR3 comprises 13 residues. Germline V gene data show CDR1 as SGHTA and CDR2 as FQGNSA. CDR3 bases: TGTGCCAGCAGCTTTTCCACAGCCTACGAGCAGTACTTC. This codes for CASSFSTAYEQYF. Based on the CDR3 plus reference TRBV7-2 and TRBJ2-7, the full variable domain is GAGVSQSPSNKVTEKGKDVELRCDPISGHTALYWYRQSLGQGLEFLIYFQGNSAPDKSGLPSDRFSAERTGGSVSTLTIQRTQQEDSAVYLCASSFSTAYEQYFGPGTRLTVT.

This clonotype is a singleton in its sample. The rearrangement links TRBV24-1 to TRBJ2-2; D is perhaps TRBD1 (5 bases). This CDR3 contains 12 residues. With 10 bases removed from V and 7 bases from J, the gap between germline ends came to 12 bases. The germline CDR1 and CDR2 sequences are KGHDR and SFDVKD. CDR3 amino acids: CATSRVSGELFF. The CDR3 DNA reads as TGTGCCACTAGCAGGGTGAGCGGGGAGCTGTTTTTT.

CDR3 bases: TGTGCCACCAGTGTCGGGACAGGGAAGAGTCAGCCCCAGCATTTT. It translates to CATSVGTGKSQPQHF. The genes are TRBV24-1 and TRBJ1-5; TRBD1 matches at 9 bases. Germline trimming cut 5 bases from V and 6 bases from J; bases unmatched to any gene: 7. Germline values: CDR1 KGHDR, CDR2 SFDVKD. The CDR3 is 15 amino acids.

V and J are TRBV11-2 and TRBJ2-2; no definite D call. CDR1 is SGHAT, CDR2 FQNNGV, per germline. V was shortened by 1 base and J by 3 bases, with 12 bases between the two germline ends. CDR3 length: 16 amino acids. This chain's CDR3 is CASSLGSYTHTGELFF. The CDR3 DNA reads TGTGCCAGCAGCTTAGGAAGCTATACCCACACCGGGGAGCTGTTTTTT.

The chain recombines TRBV7-9 with TRBJ2-6, with a possible D match to TRBD1 (5 bases). The length of the CDR3 is 13 residues. Trimming removed 2 bases at V and 9 bases at J, with 8 bases between. CDR1 and CDR2 from the germline V gene are SEHNR and FQNEAQ (reference sequence). The CDR3 sequence is CASSLQGVNVLTF. Written as DNA, the CDR3 is TGTGCCAGCAGCTTACAGGGTGTCAACGTCCTGACTTTC.

The sample holds many counts of this clonotype. The rearrangement uses TRBV7-2 and TRBJ2-5; D may be TRBD2 (5 bases). V lost 2 bases, J lost 5 bases, and 18 bases lay in between. This CDR3 has 16 residues. Germline CDR1 SGHTA, CDR2 FQGNSA. CDR3 DNA: TGTGCCAGCAGCTTATTCGACCCCGGGGTGGAGGAGACCCAGTACTTC. Translation gives CASSLFDPGVEETQYF.

The gene calls are TRBV11-2 and TRBJ2-5; TRBD2 might be the D (6 bases). Germline V gene lookup returns CDR1 SGHAT and CDR2 FQNNGV. The V end lost 3 bases, the J end lost 2 bases, and 10 bases lay between the germline ends. This CDR3 region has 14 residues. The DNA of the CDR3 is TGTGCCAGCAGCTTCGCGGGACCACAAGAGACCCAGTACTTC. Protein: CASSFAGPQETQYF. The whole variable domain, remainder taken from reference TRBV11-2 and TRBJ2-5, is EAGVAQSPRYKIIEKRQSVAFWCNPISGHATLYWYQQILGQGPKLLIQFQNNGVVDDSQLPKDRFSAERLKGVDSTLKIQPAKLEDSAVYLCASSFAGPQETQYFGPGTRLLVL.

This clonotype was detected many times. The CDR3 sequence is CASSYSGGGYEQYF. DNA for the CDR3: TGTGCCAGCAGTTACTCGGGTGGCGGCTACGAGCAGTACTTC. This chain joins TRBV6-2 or TRBV6-3 and TRBJ2-7; D is uncertain. Trimming took off 0 bases at V and 3 bases at J, with 9 bases between the two ends. Germline V CDR1 and CDR2: MNHEY, SVGEGT. This CDR3 region has 14 residues.

This clonotype has a count of ten or more. This chain connects TRBV28 to TRBJ1-5; D ambiguous. With 1 base removed from V and 3 bases from J, the gap between germline ends came to 16 bases. The CDR3 is made up of 17 amino acids. Germline V gives CDR1 MDHEN, CDR2 SYDVKM. CDR3 region: CASSLSPFADPNQPQHF. The CDR3, as DNA: TGTGCCAGCAGTTTATCTCCCTTTGCGGACCCCAATCAGCCCCAGCATTTT.

J is TRBJ2-2 and V is TRBV6-1, with D unresolved. From germline, CDR1 is MNHNS and CDR2 SASEGT. V was pared by 7 bases and J by 7 bases, with 10 bases between. CDR3 length equals 12 residues. CDR3 protein: CASTFKNGELFF. DNA for the CDR3: TGTGCCAGCACCTTCAAAAACGGGGAGCTGTTTTTT.

This clonotype was found many times. This chain links TRBV28 with TRBJ1-2; D possibly corresponds to TRBD1 (6 bases). The CDR3 spans 13 residues. V dropped 6 bases and J dropped 7 bases, with 15 bases sitting between them. CDR1 is MDHEN, CDR2 SYDVKM, per germline. CDR3 nucleotides: TGTGCCAGCAGACAGGGAGTTGAGGGTGGCTACACCTTC. It codes for CASRQGVEGGYTF.

This clonotype has more than one count but fewer than ten. This sequence joins TRBV6-2 or TRBV6-3 and TRBJ2-7; D possibly matches TRBD1 or TRBD2 (6 bases each). The length of the CDR3 is 15 residues. V gave up 2 bases and J gave up 3 bases, with 14 bases separating them. Germline CDR1 MNHEY, CDR2 SVGEGT. CDR3 loop: CASSYAGHADYEQYF. CDR3 DNA sequence: TGTGCCAGCAGTTACGCGGGACACGCCGACTACGAGCAGTACTTC.

The CDR3 sequence: CASSVVGGGAGETQYF. CDR3 DNA sequence: TGTGCCAGCAGCGTAGTAGGCGGGGGGGCAGGAGAGACCCAGTACTTC. J is TRBJ2-5 and V is TRBV9; 9 bases are shared with TRBD2. This CDR3 spans 16 amino acids. CDR1 and CDR2 (germline): SGDLS, YYNGEE. V gave up 0 bases and J gave up 4 bases; unmatched junction bases: 7.

This clonotype was detected ten times or more. The rearrangement joins TRBV6-1 to TRBJ1-1, with 7 bases that match TRBD1. Germline lookup yields CDR1 MNHNS and CDR2 SASEGT. V trimming: 4 bases; J trimming: 3 bases; junction bases outside the gene matches: 8. This CDR3 comprises 15 residues. The CDR3 protein is CASSGQTGWDTEAFF. The CDR3 DNA reads TGTGCCAGCAGTGGACAGACAGGGTGGGACACTGAAGCTTTCTTT.

This clonotype was observed at least ten times. V and J are TRBV28 and TRBJ2-2, with 10 bases matching TRBD2. The V segment lost 5 bases and the J segment 5 bases; nucleotides outside the gene matches: 5. The germline V gene has CDR1 MDHEN and CDR2 SYDVKM. The CDR3 sequence is 15 residues long. CDR3: CASSEGTSVTGELFF. For the CDR3, the DNA is TGTGCCAGCAGTGAAGGGACTAGCGTTACCGGGGAGCTGTTTTTT.

For this clonotype: A much larger clone sits a single nucleotide away, making a read error possible. The V call is TRBV12-3 or TRBV12-4, the J call TRBJ1-4; D gene unclear. V was clipped by 6 bases and J by 4 bases, with 18 bases between them. CDR3 size: 16 residues. CDR3 nucleotides: TGTGCCAGCAGCCGTGGCCCGGCATTTGGTAATGAAAAACTGTTTTTT. Amino acid sequence: CASSRGPAFGNEKLFF.

J is TRBJ2-2 and V is TRBV10-2; TRBD2 matches 12 bases. The V and J ends lost 7 bases and 5 bases, in that order; junction bases with no gene match: 5. Germline-derived CDR1 and CDR2 are WSHSY and SAAADI. The CDR3 contains 15 residues. CDR3 in DNA: TGCGCCAGCAAGACTAGCGGGAGTAGTACCGGGGAGCTGTTTTTT. Its protein is CASKTSGSSTGELFF.

Turning to this clonotype: An end of the junction differs from the germline gene, which may be a read error. The J gene is TRBJ1-1, the V gene TRBV7-8; no clear D. CDR1 is SGHVS, CDR2 FQNEAQ, per germline. The CDR3 is made up of 13 amino acids. Written as DNA, the CDR3 is TGTGCCAGCAGCTTCGATGTGAACACTGAAGCTTCCTTT. It codes for CASSFDVNTEASF. Full variable domain (missing parts from reference TRBV7-8 and TRBJ1-1): GAGVSQSPRYKVAKRGQDVALRCDPISGHVSLFWYQQALGQGPEFLTYFQNEAQLDKSGLPSDRFFAERPEGSVSTLKIQRTQQEDSAVYLCASSFDVNTEASFGQGTRLTVV.

The chain joins TRBV20-1 to TRBJ2-3, with D unresolved. The CDR3 runs to 13 residues. Trimming removed 3 bases from V and 1 base from J, with 8 bases in between. CDR1 and CDR2 (germline): DFQATT, SNEGSKA (reference sequence). CDR3: CSASLAGTDTQYF. The CDR3 DNA is TGCAGTGCTAGTTTAGCCGGCACAGATACGCAGTATTTT.

About this clonotype: Being one base from a much bigger clone, this may be a read error. V gene TRBV7-9 combines with J gene TRBJ1-1, with D unresolved. The CDR3 is made up of 14 amino acids. The germline V gene has CDR1 SEHNR and CDR2 FQNEAQ (reference sequence). In DNA, the CDR3 is TGTGCCAGCAGCTTATCGCCGGTGAACACTGGAGCTTTCTTT. Residues: CASSLSPVNTGAFF. The whole variable domain, filled in from reference TRBV7-9 and TRBJ1-1, reads DTGVSQNPRHKITKRGQNVTFRCDPISEHNRLYWYRQTLGQGPEFLTYFQNEAQLEKSRLLSDRFSAERPKGSFSTLEIQRTEQGDSAMYLCASSLSPVNTGAFFGQGTRLTVV.

The J gene is TRBJ1-1, the V gene TRBV5-5; 7 positions agree with TRBD1. The trim removed 2 bases at V and 4 bases at J, leaving 14 bases unmatched. This CDR3 region has 17 residues. CDR1 is SGHKS, CDR2 YYEKEE, per germline (reference sequence). The DNA for the CDR3 is TGTGCCAGCAGCTTTGGTTGGGACAGACTAGAATCCACTGAAGCTTTCTTT. The encoded protein is CASSFGWDRLESTEAFF. The whole variable domain, remainder taken from reference TRBV5-5 and TRBJ1-1, is DAGVTQSPTHLIKTRGQQVTLRCSPISGHKSVSWYQQVLGQGPQFIFQYYEKEERGRGNFPDRFSARQFPNYSSELNVNALLLGDSALYLCASSFGWDRLESTEAFFGQGTRLTVV.

This clonotype was picked up many times. This chain uses TRBV29-1 with TRBJ2-2; D gene ambiguous. In germline, CDR1 is SQVTM, CDR2 ANQGSEA. This CDR3 has 13 amino acids. V was trimmed by 7 bases and J by 5 bases, leaving 14 bases between them. The CDR3 sequence is CSGYIASTGELFF. Here the CDR3 DNA reads TGCAGCGGGTACATCGCGAGTACCGGGGAGCTGTTTTTT.

This chain's CDR3 is CASRSAPWAVGELFF. For the CDR3, the DNA is TGTGCCAGCAGGTCGGCCCCCTGGGCAGTCGGGGAGCTGTTTTTT. The chain links TRBV7-6 to TRBJ2-2; D unclear. The germline V gene has CDR1 SGHVS and CDR2 FNYEAQ. Trimming left V 6 bases short and J 7 bases short, with 18 bases between. The length of the CDR3 is 15 residues.

In this sample, this clonotype turned up many times. The chain is built from TRBV28 and TRBJ2-7; D possibly corresponds to TRBD2 (6 bases). Germline loops: CDR1 MDHEN, CDR2 SYDVKM. The CDR3 contains 14 residues. V dropped 2 bases and J dropped 5 bases, with 13 bases sitting between them. Here the CDR3 DNA reads TGTGCCAGCAGTTTAGCGGGGAGATGGGACGAGCAGTACTTC. Amino acids: CASSLAGRWDEQYF.

In this sample, this clonotype turned up many times. The chain couples TRBV28 to TRBJ1-5; possibly TRBD1 for D (5 bases). This CDR3 has 15 amino acids. Per the germline V gene, CDR1 is MDHEN and CDR2 is SYDVKM. With 7 bases removed from V and 4 bases from J, the gap between germline ends came to 17 bases. The CDR3 reads CASNMVPGPNQPQHF. The CDR3 DNA reads TGTGCCAGCAATATGGTTCCGGGGCCGAATCAGCCCCAGCATTTT.

This clonotype was counted ten times or more. The chain is built from TRBV29-1 and TRBJ1-1; maybe TRBD1 (6 bases). This CDR3 contains 13 residues. The V end lost 4 bases, the J end lost 3 bases, and 12 bases lay between the germline ends. CDR1 and CDR2 (germline): SQVTM, ANQGSEA. CDR3 DNA sequence: TGCAGCGTTGGGGTGGGGGCGCACACTGAAGCTTTCTTT. Translated, it gives CSVGVGAHTEAFF.